Presented here are 17 T cell receptor beta chains from one specimen sequenced in a study of cytomegalovirus exposure and HLA in healthy donors. Primers included in the PCR were 60 Vbeta and 13 Jbeta primers. Using immunoSEQ multiplex PCR, the repertoire was profiled, and TCRdb retains in-frame clones only, with some absent. The sample carries 100,000 to 150,000 clones, around 78% recorded once. The sample taken for sequencing was PBMCs. These receptors were taken from a woman between 45 and 60 years old in good health and CMV-seronegative.

The J gene is TRBJ2-1, the V gene TRBV9, with D perhaps matching TRBD1 (6 bases). Germline loops: CDR1 SGDLS, CDR2 YYNGEE. The CDR3 consists of 16 residues. With 3 bases removed from V and 4 bases from J, the gap between germline ends came to 17 bases. CDR3 coding DNA: TGTGCCAGCAGCGCACTTTCCGGGACATGGTACAATGAGCAGTTCTTC. The encoded protein is CASSALSGTWYNEQFF.

The genes are TRBV6-5 and TRBJ2-5, with TRBD2 matching over 7 bases. Germline V gene data show CDR1 as MNHEY and CDR2 as SVGAGI. The CDR3 sequence is 15 residues long. Losses at the gene ends were 6 bases for V and 5 bases for J; bases not matched to a gene: 12. The CDR3 DNA reads as TGTGCCAGCAGCCCCTCAACTAGCGCAGGGGAGACCCAGTACTTC. Protein product: CASSPSTSAGETQYF.

This CDR3 reads CASSQATGNTEAFF. Here the CDR3 DNA reads TGCGCCAGCAGCCAAGCGACAGGGAACACTGAAGCTTTCTTT. The chain combines TRBV4-1 with TRBJ1-1, with D maybe TRBD1 (6 bases). The CDR3 runs 14 residues. From germline, CDR1 is MGHRA and CDR2 YSYEKL. Between the trimmed V and J ends, which lost 1 base and 1 base, there was a span of 7 bases.

The chain is built from TRBV2 and TRBJ2-7, with 8 bases aligning to TRBD1. Germline V gene lookup returns CDR1 SNHLY and CDR2 FYNNEI. This CDR3 has 16 amino acids. The V and J ends lost 6 bases and 3 bases, in that order; junction bases with no gene match: 13. The DNA of the CDR3 is TGTGCCAGCAGCCCCAAGGACAGGGTGGGTGACTACGAGCAGTACTTC. It translates to CASSPKDRVGDYEQYF.

In the case of this clone: A read error may account for a junction end that differs from germline. CDR3 nucleotide sequence: TGTGCTAGCAGCTTCGGACAGAACACCGGGGAGCTGTTTTTT. Protein sequence: CASSFGQNTGELFF. This chain joins TRBV7-7 and TRBJ2-2; a possible D gene is TRBD1 (5 bases). In germline, CDR1 is SSHAT, CDR2 FNYEAQ (reference sequence). The CDR3 runs to 14 residues.

V is TRBV6-5 and J is TRBJ1-2, with a possible D match to TRBD1 (5 bases). The CDR3 covers 11 residues. The V end lost 8 bases, the J end lost 5 bases, and 9 bases lay between the germline ends. CDR1 and CDR2 from the germline V gene are MNHEY and SVGAGI. The CDR3 loop is CASWGGYGYTF. The CDR3 DNA is TGTGCCAGCTGGGGGGGGTATGGCTACACCTTC.

The chain uses TRBV14 and TRBJ2-1; 7 bases agree with TRBD1. V trimming: 3 bases; J trimming: 4 bases; junction bases outside the gene matches: 3. The germline V gene has CDR1 SGHDN and CDR2 FVKESK. The CDR3 runs 14 residues. CDR3 protein: CASSHLQGYNEQFF. The DNA of the CDR3 is TGTGCCAGCAGCCACTTACAGGGGTACAATGAGCAGTTCTTC.

The chain recombines TRBV13 with TRBJ2-5, with a weak D call TRBD2 (5 bases). Germline V CDR1 and CDR2: PRHDT, FYEKMQ (reference sequence). The CDR3 is made up of 15 amino acids. V gave up 3 bases and J gave up 2 bases, with 13 bases separating them. CDR3 nucleotides: TGTGCCAGCAGCTTGACCCCGACGGGACAAGAGACCCAGTACTTC. It is translated as CASSLTPTGQETQYF.

This chain connects TRBV7-9 to TRBJ1-3, with a tentative D call TRBD1 (6 bases). The V end was cut by 4 bases, the J end by 0 bases, with 10 bases between. The length of the CDR3 is 15 residues. Germline CDR1 reads SEHNR; CDR2 reads FQNEAQ (reference sequence). CDR3 DNA: TGTGCCAGCAGCTCCAGGGGAACCTCTGGAAACACCATATATTTT. Its translation is CASSSRGTSGNTIYF.

This sequence joins TRBV10-3 and TRBJ1-6, with 7 bases fitting TRBD1. Germline CDR1 and CDR2: ENHRY and SYGVKD. CDR3 size: 14 residues. V lost 6 bases, J lost 7 bases, and 6 bases stayed unmatched. The CDR3 DNA follows: TGTGCCATCAGGAAGGACAGGTCAAATTCACCCCTCCACTTT. It encodes CAIRKDRSNSPLHF.

The chain carries TRBV19 and TRBJ2-1; maybe TRBD1 (5 bases). Germline CDR1 LNHDA, CDR2 SQIVND (reference sequence). The V end lost 4 bases, the J end lost 12 bases, and 19 bases lay between the germline ends. The CDR3 loop spans 14 amino acids. CDR3 loop: CASSSPGAVRLQFF. The CDR3 region has the DNA TGTGCCAGTAGTAGCCCTGGGGCAGTACGTTTGCAGTTCTTC.

The V and J genes are TRBV19 and TRBJ2-3, with 9 bases fitting TRBD2. J gave up 0 bases and V 3 bases, and 7 bases lay outside the gene matches. The germline V gene encodes CDR1 LNHDA and CDR2 SQIVND (reference sequence). This CDR3 spans 17 amino acids. The CDR3 loop reads CASSIGGRATSTDTQYF. CDR3 nucleotide sequence: TGTGCCAGTAGTATTGGCGGGAGGGCCACGAGCACAGATACGCAGTATTTT.

The chain recombines TRBV4-1 with TRBJ2-1, with 8 bases aligning to TRBD2. The CDR3 consists of 15 residues. Germline V gene data show CDR1 as MGHRA and CDR2 as YSYEKL. With 2 bases clipped from V and 12 bases from J, the junction kept 12 bases outside the gene matches. The CDR3 sequence is CASSQTHPGLVMQFF. The CDR3, as DNA: TGCGCCAGCAGCCAAACGCATCCGGGACTAGTCATGCAGTTCTTC.

The chain uses TRBV29-1 and TRBJ1-3; the D gene is possibly TRBD1 (6 bases). The germline V gene has CDR1 SQVTM and CDR2 ANQGSEA. The CDR3 totals 13 residues. V shed 1 base and J shed 4 bases, with 8 bases lying between them. CDR3 residues: CSVEGGRGNTIYF. The CDR3 DNA reads TGCAGCGTTGAAGGGGGGCGAGGAAACACCATATATTTT.

The CDR3: CASSDPGLSIQYF. The CDR3 DNA reads TGTGCCAGCAGTGACCCCGGACTTAGCATTCAGTACTTC. The chain employs TRBV6-1 and TRBJ2-4; weak D call: TRBD2 (5 bases). The germline V and J ends were trimmed by 3 bases and 9 bases, with 12 bases remaining between them. The CDR3 spans 13 residues. Germline CDR1 reads MNHNS; CDR2 reads SASEGT.

V usage is TRBV30 and J usage is TRBJ2-7; 11 positions agree with TRBD2. V gave up 3 bases and J gave up 3 bases; unmatched junction bases: 19. The CDR3 has 19 amino acids. Germline lookup yields CDR1 GTSNPN and CDR2 SVGIG (reference sequence). The DNA of the CDR3 is TGTGCCTGGAGAACATCCAAGACCTGGGGACTAGCGGTACTCTACGAGCAGTACGTC. Residues: CAWRTSKTWGLAVLYEQYV.

V usage is TRBV11-3 and J usage is TRBJ2-1; 12 nucleotides align to TRBD2. From germline, CDR1 is SGHNT and CDR2 YENEEA. CDR3 length: 14 residues. Trimming cost V 3 bases and J 6 bases; bases outside gene matches: 0. The CDR3 is CASSLTSGSNEQFF. In DNA, the CDR3 is TGTGCCAGCAGCTTGACTAGCGGGAGCAATGAGCAGTTCTTC.